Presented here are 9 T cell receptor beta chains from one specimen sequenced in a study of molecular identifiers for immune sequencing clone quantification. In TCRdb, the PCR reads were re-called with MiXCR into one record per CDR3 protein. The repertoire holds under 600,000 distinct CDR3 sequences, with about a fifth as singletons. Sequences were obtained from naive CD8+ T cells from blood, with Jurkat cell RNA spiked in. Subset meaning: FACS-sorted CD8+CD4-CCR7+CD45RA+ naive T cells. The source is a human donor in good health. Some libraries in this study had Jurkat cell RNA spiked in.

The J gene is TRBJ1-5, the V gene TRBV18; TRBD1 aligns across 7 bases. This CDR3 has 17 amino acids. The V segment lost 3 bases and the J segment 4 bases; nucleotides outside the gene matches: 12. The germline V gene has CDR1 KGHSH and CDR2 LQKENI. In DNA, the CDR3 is TGTGCCAGCTCACCGGGAGTGACAGGGATGGGAAATCAGCCCCAGCATTTT. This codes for CASSPGVTGMGNQPQHF.

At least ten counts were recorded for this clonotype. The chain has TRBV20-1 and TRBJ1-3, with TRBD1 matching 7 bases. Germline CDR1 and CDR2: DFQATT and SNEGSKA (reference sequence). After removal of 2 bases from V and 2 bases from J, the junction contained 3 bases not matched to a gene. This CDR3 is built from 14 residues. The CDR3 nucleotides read TGCAGTGCTAGACCCACAGGGGCTGGAAACACCATATATTTT. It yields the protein CSARPTGAGNTIYF.

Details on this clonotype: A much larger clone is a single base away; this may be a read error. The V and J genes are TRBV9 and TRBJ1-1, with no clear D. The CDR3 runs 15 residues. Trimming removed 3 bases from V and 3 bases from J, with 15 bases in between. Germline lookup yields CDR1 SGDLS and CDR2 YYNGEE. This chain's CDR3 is CASSGAGWYDTEAFF. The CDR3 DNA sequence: TGTGCCAGCAGCGGAGCAGGTTGGTACGACACTGAAGCTTTCTTT. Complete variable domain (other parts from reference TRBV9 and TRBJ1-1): DSGVTQTPKHLITATGQRVTLRCSPRSGDLSVYWYQQSLDQGLQFLIQYYNGEERAKGNILERFSAQQFPDLHSELNLSSLELGDSALYFCASSGAGWYDTEAFFGQGTRLTVV.

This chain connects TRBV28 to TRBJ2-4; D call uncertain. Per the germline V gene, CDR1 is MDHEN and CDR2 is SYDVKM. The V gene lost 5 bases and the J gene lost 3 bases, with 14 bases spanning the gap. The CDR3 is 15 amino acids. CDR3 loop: CASSPLLWGKNIQYF. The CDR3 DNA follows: TGTGCCAGCAGTCCTCTACTATGGGGCAAAAACATTCAGTACTTC.

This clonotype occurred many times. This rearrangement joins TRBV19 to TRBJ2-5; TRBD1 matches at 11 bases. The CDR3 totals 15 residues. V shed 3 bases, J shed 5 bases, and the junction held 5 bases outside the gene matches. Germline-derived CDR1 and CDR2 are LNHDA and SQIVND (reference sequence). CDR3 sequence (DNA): TGTGCCAGTAGTATTAGGACAGGGGGCCTCGAGACCCAGTACTTC. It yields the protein CASSIRTGGLETQYF.

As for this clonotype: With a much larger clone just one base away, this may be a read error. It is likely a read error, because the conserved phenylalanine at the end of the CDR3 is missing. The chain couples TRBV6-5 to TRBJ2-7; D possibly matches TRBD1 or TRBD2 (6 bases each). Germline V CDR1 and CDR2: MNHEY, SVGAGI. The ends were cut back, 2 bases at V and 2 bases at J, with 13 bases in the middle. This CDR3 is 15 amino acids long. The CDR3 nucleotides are TGTGCCAGCAGTTACAACCCGGGGGCTACCTACGAGCAGTACCTC. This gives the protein CASSYNPGATYEQYL.

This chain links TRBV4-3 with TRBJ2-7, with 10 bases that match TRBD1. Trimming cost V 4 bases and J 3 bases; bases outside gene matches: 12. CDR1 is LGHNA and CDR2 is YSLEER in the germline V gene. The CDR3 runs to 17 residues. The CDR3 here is CASSPSLGQGVNYEQYF. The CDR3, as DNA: TGCGCCAGCAGCCCTTCCCTTGGACAGGGGGTTAACTACGAGCAGTACTTC.

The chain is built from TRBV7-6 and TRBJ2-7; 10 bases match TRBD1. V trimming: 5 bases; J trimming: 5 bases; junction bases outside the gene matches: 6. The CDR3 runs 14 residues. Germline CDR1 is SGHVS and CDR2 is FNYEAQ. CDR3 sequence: CASSRTGGKDEQYF. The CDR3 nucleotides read TGTGCCAGCAGCCGGACAGGGGGGAAAGACGAGCAGTACTTC. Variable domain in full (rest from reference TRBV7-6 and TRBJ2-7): GAGVSQSPRYKVTKRGQDVALRCDPISGHVSLYWYRQALGQGPEFLTYFNYEAQQDKSGLPNDRFSAERPEGSISTLTIQRTEQRDSAMYRCASSRTGGKDEQYFGPGTRLTVT.

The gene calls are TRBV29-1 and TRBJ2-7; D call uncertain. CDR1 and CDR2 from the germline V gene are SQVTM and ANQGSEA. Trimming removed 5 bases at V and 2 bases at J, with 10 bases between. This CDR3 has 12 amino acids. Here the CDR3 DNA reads TGCAGCGTTCTGGACGCAACCTACGAGCAGTACTTC. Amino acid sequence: CSVLDATYEQYF.